A single sample gave rise to the 26 T cell receptor beta chains below, sequenced in a study of metastatic and nonmetastatic thyroid tumors. TCRdb recomputed clones from the PCR reads via MiXCR. Of over 15,000 clones in the sample, 25% to 30% were seen once. No treatment had been given to any patient before thyroid surgery. The sample taken for sequencing was tumor tissue. These receptors all stem from a male donor with papillary thyroid cancer or a benign thyroid nodule (not recorded which). Some clones in this sample may be carry-over from other donors' samples.

This chain uses TRBV19 with TRBJ2-1; TRBD1 aligns across 7 bases. This CDR3 region has 14 residues. Trimming cost V 10 bases and J 8 bases; bases outside gene matches: 14. CDR1 LNHDA and CDR2 SQIVND come from the germline V gene (reference sequence). The CDR3 DNA reads TGTGCCAATAGCAATGACAGGGTGGGAGATGAGCAGTTCTTC. Translating gives CANSNDRVGDEQFF.

A note on this clone: A read error may explain this, as a much larger clone is one base away. This chain links TRBV12-3 or TRBV12-4 with TRBJ2-7; TRBD1 matches 10 bases. Trimming took 5 bases from V and 3 from J; bases not matched to a gene: 4. The CDR3 runs to 14 residues. The CDR3 reads CASSPGTGVYEQYF. CDR3 DNA sequence: TGTGCCAGCAGTCCGGGGACAGGGGTCTACGAGCAGTACTTC.

The chain carries TRBV19 and TRBJ2-7; tentatively, D is TRBD1 or TRBD2 (5 bases each). This CDR3 region has 13 residues. Trimming took 10 bases from V and 1 from J, leaving 14 bases between them. The germline V gene encodes CDR1 LNHDA and CDR2 SQIVND (reference sequence). CDR3 amino acids: CATRDLISYEQYF. The CDR3 bases are TGTGCCACTCGGGACCTAATATCCTACGAGCAGTACTTC. Filled out from reference TRBV19 and TRBJ2-7, the complete variable domain reads DGGITQSPKYLFRKEGQNVTLSCEQNLNHDAMYWYRQDPGQGLRLIYYSQIVNDFQKGDIAEGYSVSREKKESFPLTVTSAQKNPTAFYLCATRDLISYEQYFGPGTRLTVT.

V usage is TRBV20-1 and J usage is TRBJ2-1; D gene ambiguous. The germline V gene has CDR1 DFQATT and CDR2 SNEGSKA (reference sequence). V was trimmed by 0 bases and J by 8 bases, leaving 20 bases between them. This CDR3 is built from 16 residues. The CDR3 DNA sequence: TGCAGTGCTAGAGAAACAGCTAGAGTTGGAATCGATGAGCAGTTCTTC. Protein: CSARETARVGIDEQFF.

The chain is built from TRBV27 and TRBJ1-1; possible D gene TRBD1, 6 bases. CDR3 length equals 17 residues. Trimming stripped 3 bases from V and 4 bases from J, with 21 bases between. CDR1 MNHEY and CDR2 SMNVEV come from the germline V gene (reference sequence). In DNA form, the CDR3 reads TGTGCCAGCAGTTTTCTAGGGGCGGGGGGCCCGAGCACTGAAGCTTTCTTT. Encoded protein: CASSFLGAGGPSTEAFF.

The chain carries TRBV7-2 and TRBJ2-3; maybe TRBD2 (6 bases). Trimming took off 6 bases at V and 2 bases at J, with 12 bases between the two ends. CDR3 length: 14 amino acids. Germline CDR1 is SGHTA and CDR2 is FQGNSA. The chain's CDR3 is CASRSDYSTDTQYF. The DNA for the CDR3 is TGTGCCAGCAGATCGGACTATTCCACAGATACGCAGTATTTT.

The V and J genes are TRBV29-1 and TRBJ1-2; D not certain. CDR1 SQVTM and CDR2 ANQGSEA come from the germline V gene. The CDR3 has 14 amino acids. V was trimmed by 0 bases and J by 1 base, leaving 9 bases between them. The CDR3 loop reads CSVEDSRLNYGYTF. Written as DNA, the CDR3 is TGCAGCGTTGAAGATTCGCGACTTAACTATGGCTACACCTTC.

The V and J genes are TRBV15 and TRBJ2-7; 9 bases agree with TRBD2. Looked up from germline, CDR1 is LNHNV and CDR2 is YYDKDF (reference sequence). The ends lost 2 bases at V and 7 bases at J; junction bases unmatched: 3. The CDR3 runs 13 residues. The chain's CDR3 is CATSRIAGEEQYF. CDR3 bases: TGTGCCACCAGCAGAATAGCGGGAGAAGAGCAGTACTTC.

CDR3 residues: CAWTESSAYEQYF. CDR3 sequence (DNA): TGTGCCTGGACGGAGTCGAGCGCCTACGAGCAGTACTTC. The V gene is TRBV30, the J gene TRBJ2-7; D unresolved. This CDR3 has 13 residues. V dropped 4 bases and J dropped 2 bases, with 12 bases sitting between them. Germline V gives CDR1 GTSNPN, CDR2 SVGIG (reference sequence).

This clone has a count of ten or more. The rearrangement links TRBV7-9 to TRBJ2-3; 8 nucleotides match TRBD1. Unmatched junction bases numbered 2, after V lost 2 bases and J lost 4 bases. In germline, CDR1 is SEHNR, CDR2 FQNEAQ (reference sequence). The CDR3 is 14 amino acids. The DNA for the CDR3 is TGTGCCAGCAGCTTATCAGGGGGCTCAGATACGCAGTATTTT. Its translation is CASSLSGGSDTQYF.

Concerning this clone: Germline and junction disagree at one end, which may indicate a read error. The chain is built from TRBV20-1 and TRBJ2-7; tentatively, D is TRBD1 (5 bases). This CDR3 is 14 amino acids long. CDR1 and CDR2 from the germline V gene are DFQATT and SNEGSKA (reference sequence). DNA of the CDR3: TGCAGTGCCCGCGTGACAGACGAGAACTACGAGCGGTACTTC. Its translation is CSARVTDENYERYF.

This clone was observed a few times. V is TRBV6-2 or TRBV6-3 and J is TRBJ1-1; the D is unclear. The CDR3 totals 13 residues. Deletions cut 2 bases from V and 6 bases from J, with 10 bases between. Germline-derived CDR1 and CDR2 are MNHEY and SVGEGT. The CDR3 DNA follows: TGTGCCAGCAGTTACCTAGGGTTTTCTGAAGCTTTCTTT. This translates into CASSYLGFSEAFF.

This chain joins TRBV19 and TRBJ2-7, with 14 bases aligning to TRBD2. CDR1 is LNHDA, CDR2 SQIVND, per germline (reference sequence). The CDR3 has 18 amino acids. V trimming: 8 bases; J trimming: 4 bases; junction bases outside the gene matches: 16. This CDR3 is CASSTGTSGRWGPYEQYF. DNA for the CDR3: TGTGCCAGTTCCACGGGGACTAGCGGGAGATGGGGTCCTTACGAGCAGTACTTC. The full variable domain, in which reference TRBV19 and TRBJ2-7 provide the parts outside the CDR3, is DGGITQSPKYLFRKEGQNVTLSCEQNLNHDAMYWYRQDPGQGLRLIYYSQIVNDFQKGDIAEGYSVSREKKESFPLTVTSAQKNPTAFYLCASSTGTSGRWGPYEQYFGPGTRLTVT.

About this clone itself: The final CDR3 position lacks the conserved phenylalanine or tryptophan, pointing to a likely read error. The DNA is omitted, as the CDR3 cannot be located on it reliably, and the CDR3 follows TCRdb's listing. J is TRBJ2-7 and V is TRBV7-2; TRBD2 is taken as the D call from the table, unchecked against the DNA. Germline CDR1 and CDR2: SGHTA and FQGNSA. The CDR3 has 9 residues if both end residues are counted. This chain's CDR3 is CASSLVLAG.

The sample holds a few counts of this clone. The rearrangement links TRBV6-1 to TRBJ2-2; the D gene is possibly TRBD1 (7 bases). V was clipped by 1 base and J by 6 bases, with 12 bases between them. This CDR3 is built from 15 residues. Germline CDR1 reads MNHNS; CDR2 reads SASEGT. The CDR3 is CASSEGQGGAGELFF. Written as DNA, the CDR3 is TGTGCCAGCAGTGAAGGACAGGGAGGAGCCGGGGAGCTGTTTTTT.

The chain joins TRBV27 to TRBJ2-4; 7 bases line up with TRBD1. The CDR3 covers 15 residues. J lost 2 bases, V lost 4 bases, and 5 bases had no gene match. Germline lookup yields CDR1 MNHEY and CDR2 SMNVEV (reference sequence). CDR3 nucleotides: TGTGCCAGCAGTTCCTCGACAGGGACCAAAAACATTCAGTACTTC. Amino acid sequence: CASSSSTGTKNIQYF.

The chain couples TRBV15 to TRBJ2-7, with 7 positions matching TRBD2. The CDR3 covers 13 residues. Germline V CDR1 and CDR2: LNHNV, YYDKDF (reference sequence). Trimming took 3 bases from V and 4 from J; bases not matched to a gene: 3. The CDR3 bases are TGTGCCACCAGCAGCGTAGCGGGTTACGAGCAGTACTTC. Its translation: CATSSVAGYEQYF. The full variable domain, with the rest looked up from reference TRBV15 and TRBJ2-7, is DAMVIQNPRYQVTQFGKPVTLSCSQTLNHNVMYWYQQKSSQAPKLLFHYYDKDFNNEADTPDNFQSRRPNTSFCFLDIRSPGLGDTAMYLCATSSVAGYEQYFGPGTRLTVT.

V gene TRBV19 combines with J gene TRBJ1-2; no clear D. Germline-derived CDR1 and CDR2 are LNHDA and SQIVND (reference sequence). This CDR3 region has 16 residues. Trimming shortened V by 0 bases and J by 2 bases, and 13 bases separated the two germline ends. Here the CDR3 DNA reads TGTGCCAGTAGTATAGATTCGGGTAGGCCCAACTATGGCTACACCTTC. It is translated as CASSIDSGRPNYGYTF.

This clone has a count of ten or more. The V call is TRBV28, the J call TRBJ2-1; 7 bases match TRBD2. CDR1 is MDHEN and CDR2 is SYDVKM in the germline V gene. V shed 7 bases and J 8 bases; nucleotides not matched to a gene: 14. The CDR3 is 15 residues long. This CDR3 is CASNSYRRERDEQFF. In DNA, the CDR3 is TGTGCCAGCAATTCCTATCGGCGGGAGCGGGATGAGCAGTTCTTC.

This clone appeared many times. The chain links TRBV4-3 to TRBJ2-4; no reliable D call. The CDR3 is made up of 17 amino acids. Germline V gene data show CDR1 as LGHNA and CDR2 as YSLEER. Trimming removed 0 bases from V and 0 bases from J, with 12 bases in between. The CDR3 DNA sequence: TGCGCCAGCAGCCAAGAAATGGTAAACCTAGCCAAAAACATTCAGTACTTC. This codes for CASSQEMVNLAKNIQYF.

The chain recombines TRBV7-3 with TRBJ1-2, with D possibly TRBD1 on 6 matching bases. Per the germline V gene, CDR1 is SGHTA and CDR2 is FQGTGA. Trimming left V 5 bases short and J 1 base short, with 8 bases between. The CDR3 loop spans 13 amino acids. CDR3: CASSLDSNYGYTF. CDR3 nucleotide sequence: TGTGCCAGCAGCCTGGACAGTAACTATGGCTACACCTTC.

By proportion, this clone is medium-sized. Other DNA sequences in the sample encode the same CDR3. The genes are TRBV6-1 and TRBJ1-5; 7 bases match TRBD1. Per the germline V gene, CDR1 is MNHNS and CDR2 is SASEGT. The CDR3 runs 16 residues. After removal of 1 base from V and 2 bases from J, the junction contained 5 bases not matched to a gene. The CDR3 protein is CASSEGEGAGNQPQHF. As DNA, the CDR3 is TGTGCCAGCAGTGAAGGGGAGGGGGCGGGCAATCAGCCCCAGCATTTT.

This clone showed up many times. The rearrangement joins TRBV5-5 to TRBJ1-4, with D tentatively TRBD1 (6 bases). Germline CDR1 SGHKS, CDR2 YYEKEE (reference sequence). Trimming took off 0 bases at V and 3 bases at J, with 12 bases between the two ends. CDR3 length: 16 residues. The DNA of the CDR3 is TGTGCCAGCAGCTTGGCCGGGGGGGCTTCTAATGAAAAACTGTTTTTT. Translation gives CASSLAGGASNEKLFF.

Judged by abundance, this clone is medium-sized. This chain uses TRBV2 with TRBJ2-7, with 9 bases matching TRBD1. V gave up 6 bases and J gave up 3 bases; unmatched junction bases: 9. Germline V lookup: CDR1 SNHLY, CDR2 FYNNEI. This CDR3 region has 15 residues. The CDR3 region is CASRFPGQGIYEQYF. In DNA form, the CDR3 reads TGTGCCAGCAGATTCCCGGGACAGGGAATCTACGAGCAGTACTTC.

The chain joins TRBV30 to TRBJ1-6; a weak D match, TRBD1 (5 bases). Germline lookup yields CDR1 GTSNPN and CDR2 SVGIG (reference sequence). CDR3 length: 15 amino acids. With 0 bases removed from V and 7 bases from J, the gap between germline ends came to 13 bases. The CDR3 coding sequence is TGTGCCTGGAGTGTAAAGGTCGGGGGGAATTCACCCCTCCACTTT. Its translation is CAWSVKVGGNSPLHF.

This clone was seen repeatedly, ten times or more. A junction end diverges from the germline sequence, so it may reflect a read error. This chain joins TRBV11-1 and TRBJ2-7, with no clear D. This CDR3 has 13 residues. Germline V gene sequence: CDR1 SGHAT, CDR2 FQDESV (reference sequence). The CDR3 loop reads CTSSHSALREQYF. The CDR3 nucleotides read TGTACCAGCAGCCACAGCGCCCTTAGAGAGCAGTACTTC.